This T cell receptor beta chain was captured by sequencing in a study of blood T cell repertoires in COVID-19. The CDR3 totals 14 residues. V was shortened by 3 bases and J by 3 bases, with 11 bases between the two germline ends. Germline V gene data show CDR1 as KGHSH and CDR2 as LQKENI. Measured with immunoSEQ multiplex PCR; TCRdb has only the in-frame clones, and not every one. In the table there are 370,000 or so clones, about 90% of which are singletons. The V call is TRBV18, the J call TRBJ2-5; D is undetermined. The sequence derives from a young man who had recovered from COVID-19. Sequenced sample: PBMCs or T cells enriched from blood (not recorded which). This CDR3 reads CASSPGAQEETQYF. In DNA form, the CDR3 reads TGTGCCAGCTCACCGGGCGCTCAGGAAGAGACCCAGTACTTC.